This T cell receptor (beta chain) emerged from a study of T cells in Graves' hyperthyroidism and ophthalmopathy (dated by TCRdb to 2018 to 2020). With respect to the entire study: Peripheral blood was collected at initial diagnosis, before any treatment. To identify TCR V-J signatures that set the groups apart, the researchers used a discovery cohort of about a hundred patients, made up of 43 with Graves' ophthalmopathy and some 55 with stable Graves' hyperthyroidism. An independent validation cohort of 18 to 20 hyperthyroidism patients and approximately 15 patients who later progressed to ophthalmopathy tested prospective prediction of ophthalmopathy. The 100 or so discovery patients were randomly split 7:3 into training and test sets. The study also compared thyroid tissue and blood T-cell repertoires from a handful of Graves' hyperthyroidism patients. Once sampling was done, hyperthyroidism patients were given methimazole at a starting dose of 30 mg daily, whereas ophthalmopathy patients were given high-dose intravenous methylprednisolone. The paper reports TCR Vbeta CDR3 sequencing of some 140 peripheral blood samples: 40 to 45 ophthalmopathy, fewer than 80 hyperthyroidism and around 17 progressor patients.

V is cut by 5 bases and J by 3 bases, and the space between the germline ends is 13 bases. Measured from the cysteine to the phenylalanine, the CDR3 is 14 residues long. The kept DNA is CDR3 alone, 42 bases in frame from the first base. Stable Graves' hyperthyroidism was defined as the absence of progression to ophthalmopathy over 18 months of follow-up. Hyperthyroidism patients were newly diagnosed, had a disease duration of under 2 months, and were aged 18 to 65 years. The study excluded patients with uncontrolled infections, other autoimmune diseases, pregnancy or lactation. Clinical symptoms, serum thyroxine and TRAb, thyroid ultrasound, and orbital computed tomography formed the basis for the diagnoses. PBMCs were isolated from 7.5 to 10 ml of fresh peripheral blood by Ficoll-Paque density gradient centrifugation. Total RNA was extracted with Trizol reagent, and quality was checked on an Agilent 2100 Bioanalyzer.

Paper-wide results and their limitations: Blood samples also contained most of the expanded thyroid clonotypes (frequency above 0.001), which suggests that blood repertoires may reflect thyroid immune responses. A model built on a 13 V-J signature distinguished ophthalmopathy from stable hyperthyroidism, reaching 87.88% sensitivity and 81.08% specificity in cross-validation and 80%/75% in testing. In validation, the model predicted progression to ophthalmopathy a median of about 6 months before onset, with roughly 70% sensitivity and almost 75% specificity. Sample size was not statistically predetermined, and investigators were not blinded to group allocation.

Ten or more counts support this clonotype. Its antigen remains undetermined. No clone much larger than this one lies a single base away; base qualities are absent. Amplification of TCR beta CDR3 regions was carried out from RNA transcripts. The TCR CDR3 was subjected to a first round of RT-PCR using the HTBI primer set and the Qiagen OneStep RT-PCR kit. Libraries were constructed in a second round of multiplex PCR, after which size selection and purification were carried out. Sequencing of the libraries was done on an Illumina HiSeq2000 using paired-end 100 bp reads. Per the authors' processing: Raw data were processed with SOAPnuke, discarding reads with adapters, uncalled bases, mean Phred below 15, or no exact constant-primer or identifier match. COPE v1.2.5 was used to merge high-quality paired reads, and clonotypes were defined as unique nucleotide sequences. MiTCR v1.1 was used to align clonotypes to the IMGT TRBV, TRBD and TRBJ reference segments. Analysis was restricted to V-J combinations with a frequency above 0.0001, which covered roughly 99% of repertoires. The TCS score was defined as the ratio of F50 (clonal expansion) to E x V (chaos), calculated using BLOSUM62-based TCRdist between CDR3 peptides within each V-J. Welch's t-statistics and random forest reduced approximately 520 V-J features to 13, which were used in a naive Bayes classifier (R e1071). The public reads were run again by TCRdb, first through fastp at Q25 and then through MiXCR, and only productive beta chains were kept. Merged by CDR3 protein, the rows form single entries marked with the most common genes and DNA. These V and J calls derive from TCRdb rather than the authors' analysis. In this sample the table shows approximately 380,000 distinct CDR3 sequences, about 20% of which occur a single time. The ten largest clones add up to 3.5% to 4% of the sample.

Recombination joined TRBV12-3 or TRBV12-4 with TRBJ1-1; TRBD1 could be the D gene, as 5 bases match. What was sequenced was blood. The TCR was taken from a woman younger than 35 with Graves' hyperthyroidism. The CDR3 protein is CASSPPGGDTEAFF. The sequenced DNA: TGTGCCAGCAGTCCTCCGGGGGGTGACACTGAAGCTTTCTTT.